A selection of T cell receptor beta chains follows, all from one sample in a study of shared clonotypes between healthy human individuals. TCRdb's copy holds only in-frame clones and misses some; the assay was immunoSEQ multiplex PCR. The sample has fewer than 2.5 million clones; 93% are singletons. Sequenced material: naive CD4+ T cells from PBMCs. Every receptor here comes from a man between 18 and 29 years old in good health. Some clones in this sample may be carry-over from other donors' samples. Each CDR3 is given with its conserved first and last residue. A D gene is named only where the DNA matches it firmly. Where a row states a size, it is once, few, many or the class of an expanded clone; other rows omit it.

-,TRBJ2-1,TRBV18,-,TGTGCCAGCTCAACGGACAGATACAATGAGCAGTTCTTC,CASSTDRYNEQFF
-,TRBJ2-1,TRBV6-6,-,TGTGCCAGCACCTACGGCCCCCACAATGAGCAGTTCTTC,CASTYGPHNEQFF
-,TRBJ2-1,TRBV7-2,-,TGTGCCAGCAGCCCCCTGGATTTTGGAAATGAGCAGTTCTTC,CASSPLDFGNEQFF
-,TRBJ2-7,TRBV4-3,-,TGCGCCAGCAGCCAAACGACAGGCACCTACGAGCAGTACTTC,CASSQTTGTYEQYF
-,TRBJ2-5,TRBV7-8,-,TGTGCCAGCAGCCCCCGACAGAAAGAGACCCAGTACTTC,CASSPRQKETQYF
TRBD1,TRBJ1-1,TRBV6-6,-,TGTGCCAGCAGGTCCGACAGGGGACGTGGCACTGAAGCTTTCTTT,CASRSDRGRGTEAFF
-,TRBJ2-6,TRBV5-1,-,TGCGCCAGCAGCTTGTTACCTGGGGCCAACGTCCTGACTTTC,CASSLLPGANVLTF
TRBD1,TRBJ1-2,TRBV7-6,-,TGTGCCAGCAGCTCGGACAGGGGTGATTCGCGGGCCTATGGCTACACCTTC,CASSSDRGDSRAYGYTF
-,TRBJ1-1,TRBV5-1,-,TGCGCCAGCAGCTTGGACCGGTGGACTGAAGCTTTCTTT,CASSLDRWTEAFF
TRBD2,TRBJ2-7,TRBV6-5,-,TGTGCCAGCAGTATAAGCGGGACGCCCTACGAGCAGTACTTC,CASSISGTPYEQYF
TRBD1,TRBJ2-5,TRBV5-1,-,TGCGCCAGCAGCTTGGGCCAGGGGGCGGTGGAGACCCAGTACTTC,CASSLGQGAVETQYF
-,TRBJ1-1,TRBV5-4,once,TGTGCCAGCAGCTTGGGAGGGGCCCACACTGAAGCTTTCTTT,CASSLGGAHTEAFF
-,TRBJ2-1,TRBV4-3,-,TGCGCCAGCAGCCAAGATTCGAGGGTTGGTGAGCAGTTCTTC,CASSQDSRVGEQFF
-,TRBJ2-1,TRBV29-1,once,TGCAGCGCCGGCCTGACTAGATCATACAATGAGCAGTTCTTC,CSAGLTRSYNEQFF
TRBD2,TRBJ2-3,TRBV5-1,-,TGCGCCAGCAGCCCCGGGACTAGCGGGAGGACAGATACGCAGTATTTT,CASSPGTSGRTDTQYF
-,TRBJ2-3,TRBV5-1,-,TGCGCCAGCAGCTTGGACGCCCCAGATACGCAGTATTTT,CASSLDAPDTQYF
-,TRBJ2-7,TRBV7-9,-,TGTGCCAGCAGCTTATCTGGGATAGCTAGCTGGTCCCACGAGCAGTACTTC,CASSLSGIASWSHEQYF
-,TRBJ1-6,TRBV4-3,-,TGCGCCAGCAGCCCGACAGTCCTCGCTCGGGATTCACCCCTCCACTTT,CASSPTVLARDSPLHF
-,TRBJ1-4,TRBV14,-,TGTGCCAGCAGCTCCTGGGGGCTAGGGCGGAATGAAAAACTGTTTTTT,CASSSWGLGRNEKLFF
-,TRBJ1-4,TRBV2,-,TGTGCCAGCAGCGTAAACAGGGCGACTAATGAAAAACTGTTTTTT,CASSVNRATNEKLFF
-,TRBJ1-6,TRBV5-4,-,TGTGCCAGCAGCTCCTACAGCGGGCCCGATTCACCCCTCCACTTT,CASSSYSGPDSPLHF
TRBD2,TRBJ2-7,TRBV2,-,TGTGCCAGCAGTGAAACCCTTAGCGGGAGGGGAAACTTC,CASSETLSGRGNF
TRBD2,TRBJ2-1,TRBV5-1,-,TGCGCCAGCAGCCCCCTCCTAGCGGGAGGTGCGGATGAGCAGTTCTTC,CASSPLLAGGADEQFF
TRBD1,TRBJ1-2,TRBV5-8,-,TGTGCCAGCAGCCCGACAGGGGGACGTCTCTATGGCTACACCTTC,CASSPTGGRLYGYTF
TRBD1,TRBJ2-2,TRBV7-2,-,TGTGCCAGCAGCTCCCAGGGGGCGCACACCGGGGAGCTGTTTTTT,CASSSQGAHTGELFF